The clone carrying this TCR beta chain was counted a single time. Its cognate antigen is unknown. Repertoires were generated with immunoSEQ multiplex PCR, while TCRdb's copy carries only in-frame clones and drops some. This table has about 880 clones, nearly 90% appearing once. This record comes from a study of chemoradiotherapy in HPV16-positive cancers. Whole-study context: Candidate HPV-specific clones and shared TCR motifs came from two HPV16-positive patients.

Study-wide points: The functional HPV-specific definition rests on just a couple of HPV16-positive patients. Candidate HPV-specific clones and E7-related TCR motifs grew in tumor during treatment.

The germline CDR1 and CDR2 sequences are MNHEY and SVGAGI. The CDR3 runs 14 residues. With V trimmed by 4 bases and J by 3 bases, 2 bases remained unmatched. The source material was tumor tissue, sampled from a patient who underwent chemoradiotherapy. The sequence came from a human donor with HPV-associated anogenital cancer. The chain is built from TRBV6-5 and TRBJ2-7; 11 bases agree with TRBD1. CDR3 bases: TGTGCCAGCAGTTGGGACAGGGGGGACTACGAGCAGTACTTC. Its protein is CASSWDRGDYEQYF.